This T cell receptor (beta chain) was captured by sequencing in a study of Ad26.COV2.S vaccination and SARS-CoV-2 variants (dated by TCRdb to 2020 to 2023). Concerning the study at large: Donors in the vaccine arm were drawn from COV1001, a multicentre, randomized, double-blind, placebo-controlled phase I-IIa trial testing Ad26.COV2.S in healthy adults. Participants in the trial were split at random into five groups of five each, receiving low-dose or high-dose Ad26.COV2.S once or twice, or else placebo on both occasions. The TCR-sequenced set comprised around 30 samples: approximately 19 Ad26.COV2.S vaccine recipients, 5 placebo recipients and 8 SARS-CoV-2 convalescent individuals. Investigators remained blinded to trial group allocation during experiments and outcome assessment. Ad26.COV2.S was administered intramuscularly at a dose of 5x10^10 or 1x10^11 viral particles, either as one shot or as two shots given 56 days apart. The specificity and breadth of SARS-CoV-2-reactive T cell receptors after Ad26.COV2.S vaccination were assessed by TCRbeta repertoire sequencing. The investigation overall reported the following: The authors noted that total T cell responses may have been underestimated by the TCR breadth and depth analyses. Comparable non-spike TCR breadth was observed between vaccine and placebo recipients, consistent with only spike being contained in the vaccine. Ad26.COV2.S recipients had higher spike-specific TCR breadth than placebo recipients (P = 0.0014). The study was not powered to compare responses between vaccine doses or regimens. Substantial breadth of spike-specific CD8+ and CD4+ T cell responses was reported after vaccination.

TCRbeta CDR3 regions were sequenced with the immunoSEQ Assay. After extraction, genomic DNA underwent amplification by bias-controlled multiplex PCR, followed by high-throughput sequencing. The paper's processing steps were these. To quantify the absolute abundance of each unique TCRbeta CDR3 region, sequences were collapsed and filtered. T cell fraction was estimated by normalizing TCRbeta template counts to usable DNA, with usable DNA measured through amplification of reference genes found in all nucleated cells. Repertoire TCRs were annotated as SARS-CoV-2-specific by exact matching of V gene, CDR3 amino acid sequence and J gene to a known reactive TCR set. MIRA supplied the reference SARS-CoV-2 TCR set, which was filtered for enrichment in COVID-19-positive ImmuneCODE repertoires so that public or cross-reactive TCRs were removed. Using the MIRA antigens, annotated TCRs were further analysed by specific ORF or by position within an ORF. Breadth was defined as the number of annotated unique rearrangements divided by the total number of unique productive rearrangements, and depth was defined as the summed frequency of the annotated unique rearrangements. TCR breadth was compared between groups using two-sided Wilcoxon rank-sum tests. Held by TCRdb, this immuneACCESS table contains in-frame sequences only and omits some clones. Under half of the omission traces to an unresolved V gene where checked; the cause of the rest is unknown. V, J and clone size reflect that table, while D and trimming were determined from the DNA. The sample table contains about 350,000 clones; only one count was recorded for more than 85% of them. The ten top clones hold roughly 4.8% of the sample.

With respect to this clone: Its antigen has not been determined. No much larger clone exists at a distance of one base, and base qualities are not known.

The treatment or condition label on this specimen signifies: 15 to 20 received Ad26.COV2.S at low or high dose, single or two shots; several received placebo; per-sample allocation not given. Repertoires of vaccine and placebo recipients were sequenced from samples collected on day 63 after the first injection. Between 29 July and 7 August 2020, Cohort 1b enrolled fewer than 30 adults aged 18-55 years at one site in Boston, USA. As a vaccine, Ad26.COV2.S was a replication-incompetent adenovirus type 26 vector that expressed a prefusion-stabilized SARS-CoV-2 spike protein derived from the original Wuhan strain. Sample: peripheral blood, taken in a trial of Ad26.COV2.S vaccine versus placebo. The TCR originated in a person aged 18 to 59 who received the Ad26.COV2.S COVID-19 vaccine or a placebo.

The nucleotide sequence is given as TGTGCCATCAGTGAGTCCCTAGCGGGGTTAAAAGATACGCAGTATTTT. It specifies CAISESLAGLKDTQYF. The chain uses TRBV10-3 and TRBJ2-3; TRBD2 fits 9 bases in the junction. Ends trimmed: V by 0 bases, J by 5 bases; bases unmatched to a gene: 6. Based on the germline V gene, the CDR1 and CDR2 sequences are ENHRY and SYGVKD. The CDR3 goes from the cysteine to the phenylalanine over 16 residues. Only the CDR3 part of the read is kept: 48 bases, read in frame from the first base.